This T cell receptor beta chain originates from a study of memory CD4+ T cells and cytomegalovirus serostatus. The V segment lost 4 bases and the J segment 2 bases; nucleotides outside the gene matches: 5. CDR3 size: 14 residues. CDR1 is SGDLS, CDR2 YYNGEE, per germline. Assay used: immunoSEQ multiplex PCR; TCRdb lists only in-frame clones, some missing. The table lists 75,000 to 90,000 clones, 65% to 85% of them singletons. Single viable CD3+CD4+CD8-CD45RO+ cells were sorted as the memory CD4+ T cells. The chain links TRBV9 to TRBJ2-5; 7 bases fit TRBD1. The sequencing sample was made of memory CD4+ T cells from blood. The TCR was taken from an adult in good health and CMV-seronegative. CDR3 sequence reads: CASSLTGAQETQYF. The CDR3 nucleotides read TGTGCCAGCAGCTTAACAGGGGCTCAAGAGACCCAGTACTTC.